This T cell receptor (beta chain) was documented in a study of T cell responses to AZD1222 COVID-19 vaccine. The trim removed 6 bases at V and 2 bases at J, leaving 11 bases unmatched. Per the germline V gene, CDR1 is MNHEY and CDR2 is SMNVEV (reference sequence). The CDR3 has 16 residues. Study-wide results and limits: The reported proportion of spike-specific TCRs targeting unmutated variant regions was nearly half. Clonal diversity may have been underestimated in mostly white British donors. Baseline testing showed seropositivity in only a handful of AZD1222 recipients.

Data came from immunoSEQ multiplex PCR; TCRdb stores just in-frame clones and leaves some out. The table lists 80,000 to 100,000 clones, roughly 86% of them singletons. A remark on this clone: The antigen is undetermined.

Here the sequenced sample was peripheral blood, taken on day 0 of AZD1222 vaccination. The chain employs TRBV27 and TRBJ2-7; 9 positions match TRBD2. This TCR derives from an adult in good health. In DNA form, the CDR3 reads TGTGCCAGCAGAGGTAGCGGGAGCGCCCAGCCCTACGAGCAGTACTTC. Protein product: CASRGSGSAQPYEQYF.